The clone carrying this TCR beta chain came up once. The antigen remains unidentified. Primers: 60 Vbeta forward and 13 Jbeta reverse. Sequencing used immunoSEQ multiplex PCR; TCRdb keeps in-frame clones, though not all of them. The data show roughly 190,000 clones, with roughly 80% seen just once and 6.3% held by the top ten. CDR1 and CDR2 (germline): SGDLS, YYNGEE. The CDR3 length is 11 residues. Trimming cost V 4 bases and J 11 bases; bases outside gene matches: 4. This sample is drawn from a study of cytomegalovirus exposure and HLA in healthy donors. Study-wide results and limits: Under in vitro conditions, a few CMV-associated chains were confirmed as specific for CMV antigens. The study reported that TCR beta sequences accurately predicted HLA-A and HLA-B alleles in most subjects. A later analysis showed TCR association rates differing by HLA locus, peaking at DRB1 and lowest at HLA-C. The productive fraction for most TCR beta V segments was about 87% or about 30% in an earlier analysis.

The TCR sequence derives from a man in his forties in good health and CMV-seropositive. V usage is TRBV9 and J usage is TRBJ1-1, with 8 bases fitting TRBD1. Sequencing was performed on PBMCs. The CDR3 DNA follows: TGTGCCAGCAGCTCGACAGGGGCCGCTTTCTTT. It codes for CASSSTGAAFF.